This T cell receptor (beta chain) originates from a study of blood T cell repertoires in COVID-19. Profiling relied on immunoSEQ multiplex PCR, and the TCRdb table lists in-frame clones only, not all of them. The table records approximately 300,000 clones, more than 70% of them present only once. The CDR3 consists of 14 residues. V was clipped by 6 bases and J by 5 bases; unmatched bases: 7. CDR1 and CDR2 (germline): SNHLY, FYNNEI. This receptor was taken from a young man who had recovered from COVID-19. Sequencing used peripheral blood. V and J are TRBV2 and TRBJ1-5, with 7 nucleotides matching TRBD1. The CDR3 spells CASSLQGLDQPQHF. The DNA of the CDR3 is TGTGCCAGCAGCCTACAGGGGCTAGATCAGCCCCAGCATTTT.